Below, 7 T cell receptor beta chains from the same sample are listed, as sequenced in a study of shared clonotypes between healthy human individuals. Assay used: immunoSEQ multiplex PCR; TCRdb lists only in-frame clones, some missing. The sample yields around 2.5 million clones, under 95% seen once. The source material was naive CD4+ T cells from PBMCs. Regarding subset: CD45RA+ positively selected. These receptors were taken from a man between 18 and 29 years old in good health. Some clones in this sample may be carry-over from other donors' samples.

The chain recombines TRBV5-1 with TRBJ2-2, with D uncertain. This CDR3 is 11 amino acids long. V was trimmed by 1 base and J by 8 bases, leaving 3 bases between them. The germline V gene has CDR1 SGHRS and CDR2 YFSETQ. The CDR3 DNA follows: TGCGCCAGCAGCTTGTTAGGGGAGCTGTTTTTT. Translation gives CASSLLGELFF.

This clone occurred once. Other nucleotide sequences from this sample produce the same CDR3. The rearrangement uses TRBV7-2 and TRBJ2-7; 10 bases fit TRBD2. This CDR3 has 14 amino acids. Germline trimming cut 5 bases from V and 3 bases from J; bases unmatched to any gene: 4. Germline values: CDR1 SGHTA, CDR2 FQGNSA. The CDR3 DNA sequence: TGTGCCAGCAGCCTGAGACTAGCGGGCTACGAGCAGTACTTC. Its protein product is CASSLRLAGYEQYF.

V is TRBV7-2 and J is TRBJ2-7, with TRBD2 matching over 7 bases. Trimming removed 5 bases from V and 2 bases from J; junction bases left unmatched: 12. There are 16 residues in the CDR3. The germline V gene has CDR1 SGHTA and CDR2 FQGNSA. In nucleotides, the CDR3 is TGTGCCAGCAGCCCGAGCGGGGCAAGAGTTCCCTACGAGCAGTACTTC. Translation: CASSPSGARVPYEQYF. Full variable domain (outside the CDR3, taken from reference TRBV7-2 and TRBJ2-7): GAGVSQSPSNKVTEKGKDVELRCDPISGHTALYWYRQSLGQGLEFLIYFQGNSAPDKSGLPSDRFSAERTGGSVSTLTIQRTQQEDSAVYLCASSPSGARVPYEQYFGPGTRLTVT.

This clone was seen a single time. The chain joins TRBV4-1 to TRBJ2-7; possibly TRBD1 or TRBD2 for D (5 bases each). The CDR3 covers 16 residues. The germline V gene has CDR1 MGHRA and CDR2 YSYEKL. The ends were cut back, 3 bases at V and 1 base at J, with 16 bases in the middle. DNA of the CDR3: TGCGCCAGCAGCCAGGTGAGGGGCCTTAGATCCTACGAGCAGTACTTC. It codes for CASSQVRGLRSYEQYF.

The chain recombines TRBV28 with TRBJ2-3; D is unresolved. The CDR3 spans 14 residues. From germline, CDR1 is MDHEN and CDR2 SYDVKM. V shed 4 bases and J shed 1 base, with 9 bases lying between them. CDR3 in DNA: TGTGCCAGCAGTTACACTCAACGCACAGATACGCAGTATTTT. Translated, it gives CASSYTQRTDTQYF.

The chain employs TRBV7-2 and TRBJ1-2; D not certain. CDR1 is SGHTA and CDR2 is FQGNSA in the germline V gene. V was clipped by 1 base and J by 2 bases, with 14 bases between them. The CDR3 consists of 16 residues. In DNA, the CDR3 is TGTGCCAGCAGCTTAGTGGCAGGCAGTCAAAACTATGGCTACACCTTC. This translates into CASSLVAGSQNYGYTF.

The rearrangement links TRBV6-1 to TRBJ2-3; D is undetermined. V lost 5 bases to trimming and J lost 1 base, with 10 bases between them. The CDR3 totals 14 residues. From germline, CDR1 is MNHNS and CDR2 SASEGT. CDR3 nucleotide sequence: TGTGCCAGCAGTAGCCTCGAGGGCACAGATACGCAGTATTTT. This sequence encodes CASSSLEGTDTQYF.